One and the same sample provided the 3 T cell receptor beta chains below, sequenced in a study of blood T cell repertoires in COVID-19. Clones were read by immunoSEQ multiplex PCR, and TCRdb kept only the in-frame ones, dropping some. The table has roughly 140,000 clones, roughly nine tenths seen once; the top ten hold over 2%. The specimen was peripheral blood. The source of these receptors is a woman between 65 and 79 years old with acute or convalescent COVID-19.

CDR3 region: CSVPGGTEAFF. For the CDR3, the DNA is TGCAGCGTGCCGGGGGGGACTGAAGCTTTCTTT. V usage is TRBV29-1 and J usage is TRBJ1-1; perhaps TRBD1 as D (5 bases). This CDR3 has 11 amino acids. Germline CDR1 reads SQVTM; CDR2 reads ANQGSEA. V dropped 6 bases and J dropped 5 bases, with 10 bases sitting between them. The entire variable domain, with the rest obtained from reference TRBV29-1 and TRBJ1-1, is as follows: SAVISQKPSRDICQRGTSLTIQCQVDSQVTMMFWYRQQPGQSLTLIATANQGSEATYESGFVIDKFPISRPNLTFSTLTVSNMSPEDSSIYLCSVPGGTEAFFGQGTRLTVV.

This chain connects TRBV28 to TRBJ1-3, with no clear D. Trimming cost V 4 bases and J 6 bases, with 10 bases left between them. CDR3 length: 13 residues. In germline, CDR1 is MDHEN, CDR2 SYDVKM. CDR3 DNA: TGTGCCAGCAGTTCCGGGAGCAAAAACACCATATATTTT. It encodes CASSSGSKNTIYF.

The gene calls are TRBV4-1 and TRBJ1-5; perhaps TRBD1 as D (5 bases). V dropped 1 base and J dropped 5 bases, with 9 bases sitting between them. This CDR3 contains 14 residues. Germline CDR1 is MGHRA and CDR2 is YSYEKL. The CDR3 loop is CASSQGWGDQPQHF. In DNA, the CDR3 is TGCGCCAGCAGCCAAGGGTGGGGGGATCAGCCCCAGCATTTT.